This T cell receptor (beta chain) comes out of a study of T-cell memory formation after mild COVID-19. The wider study: TCR clusters showed largely donor specificity.

Whole-study findings and limits: The pre-infection memory compartment contained some responding clones, suggesting cross-reactive memory joined.

Trimming took 3 bases from V and 3 from J, leaving 10 bases between them. Germline assignment: CDR1 SQVTM and CDR2 ANQGSEA. There are 13 residues in the CDR3. About this clonotype itself: The antigen remains undetermined. A much larger clone sits a single nucleotide away, making a read error possible.

One entry per CDR3 protein, called by TCRdb with MiXCR from the 5' RACE reads. Counted here are fewer than 75,000 distinct CDR3 sequences, 9% to 15% occurring once; the ten biggest clones make up 24%. This chain uses TRBV29-1 with TRBJ2-3; tentative D call: TRBD1 (5 bases). The receptor comes from a man between 18 and 35 years old who had mild COVID-19 (a few samples of this study predate the infection). Cell type and time point are not known. The source material was PBMCs or a T cell subset sorted from them (not recorded which). The CDR3, as DNA: TGCAGCGTTGACAGGGCAAGGACAGATACGCAGTATTTT. Its protein product is CSVDRARTDTQYF.